This T cell receptor beta chain derives from a study of blood T cell repertoires in COVID-19. Whole-study context: COVID-19 samples, acute and convalescent, were from the United States, Italy and Spain. PBMCs, B-cell-depleted T cells, or T cells provided the cDNA or gDNA that made up the material.

Original analysis: It was from reference gene primer amplification that nucleated cell counts were estimated. Some clones are missing from TCRdb's copy, which holds only in-frame ones; the method was immunoSEQ multiplex PCR. The V and J calls and clone size come from that table; D and trimming were worked out from the DNA. The table shows some 130,000 clones, with approximately 84% occurring only once. The germline gives CDR1 MNHNS, CDR2 SASEGT. The CDR3 length is 14 residues. The V and J ends lost 1 base and 6 bases respectively, with 12 bases between them. This clone was observed a few times. The sequenced material came from peripheral blood. This TCR derives from a human donor in a cohort sampled during active COVID-19. The rearrangement joins TRBV6-1 to TRBJ1-2, with D unclear. CDR3 amino acids: CASSEGAGGNGYTF. The CDR3 DNA is TGTGCCAGCAGTGAAGGAGCTGGAGGGAATGGCTACACCTTC.